These T cell receptor beta chains were read from a single sample in a study of molecular identifiers for immune sequencing clone quantification. One entry per CDR3 protein, called by TCRdb with MiXCR from the PCR reads. This sample has roughly 71,000 distinct CDR3 sequences, with 15% to 20% found just once. Material: naive CD8+ T cells from blood, with Jurkat cell RNA spiked in. The receptors come from a human donor in good health. Some libraries in this study had Jurkat cell RNA spiked in. The CDR3 runs from the conserved cysteine through the conserved F or W.

V gene: TRBV9
J gene: TRBJ2-7
CDR3 protein: CASSPPSGPEQYF

V gene: TRBV6-5
J gene: TRBJ2-3
CDR3 protein: CASSPSPSGMTDTQYF

V gene: TRBV4-1
J gene: TRBJ1-5
CDR3 protein: CASSQGINQPQHF

V gene: TRBV12-3/TRBV12-4
J gene: TRBJ1-5
CDR3 protein: CASSFWGSQEPQHF

V gene: TRBV20-1
J gene: TRBJ2-7
CDR3 protein: CSAGIGLAVYEQYF

V gene: TRBV9
J gene: TRBJ2-7
CDR3 protein: CASSPEGLPYSYEQYF

V gene: TRBV28
J gene: TRBJ2-5
CDR3 protein: CASSSLREADKETQYF

V gene: TRBV6-2/TRBV6-3
J gene: TRBJ2-2
CDR3 protein: CASTQGAGELFF

V gene: TRBV4-1
J gene: TRBJ2-7
CDR3 protein: CASSQVARTPYEQHF

V gene: TRBV5-6
J gene: TRBJ2-5
CDR3 protein: CASSPHPDSRGETQYF

V gene: TRBV12-3/TRBV12-4
J gene: TRBJ1-2
CDR3 protein: CASSRDRGLGGYTF

V gene: TRBV6-1
J gene: TRBJ2-2
CDR3 protein: CASSAGQATGELFF

V gene: TRBV27
J gene: TRBJ2-7
CDR3 protein: CASSSWTSLYEQYF

V gene: TRBV27
J gene: TRBJ2-3
CDR3 protein: CASSLGLGYADTQYF

V gene: TRBV27
J gene: TRBJ2-7
CDR3 protein: CASSVGIVYEQYF

V gene: TRBV3-1
J gene: TRBJ2-7
CDR3 protein: CASSQDTSYYEQYF

V gene: TRBV11-2
J gene: TRBJ1-1
CDR3 protein: CASSLGGWDTEAFF

V gene: TRBV29-1
J gene: TRBJ1-1
CDR3 protein: CSATDLGDTEAFF

V gene: TRBV9
J gene: TRBJ2-2
CDR3 protein: CASSHMGNGELFF

V gene: TRBV7-8
J gene: TRBJ2-7
CDR3 protein: CASSLAMVGTHYEQYF

V gene: TRBV10-3
J gene: TRBJ2-1
CDR3 protein: CAISDLADEAGGGTYNEQFF

V gene: TRBV14
J gene: TRBJ2-1
CDR3 protein: CASSQDTLVDNEQFF

V gene: TRBV6-6
J gene: TRBJ1-5
CDR3 protein: CASTRGAGDDQPQHF

V gene: TRBV2
J gene: TRBJ1-5
CDR3 protein: CASSEFLGGGQPQHF

V gene: TRBV7-2
J gene: TRBJ2-5
CDR3 protein: CASSLGASAYQETQYF

V gene: TRBV5-4
J gene: TRBJ1-3
CDR3 protein: CASSFGPAGSLSGNTIYF

V gene: TRBV12-3/TRBV12-4
J gene: TRBJ2-3
CDR3 protein: CASRIPEGDTQYF

V gene: TRBV28
J gene: TRBJ2-7
CDR3 protein: CASSLALSSYEQYF

V gene: TRBV28
J gene: TRBJ2-4
CDR3 protein: CASRGLAEVAKNIQYF

V gene: TRBV7-8
J gene: TRBJ2-7
CDR3 protein: CASSLSYEQYF

V gene: TRBV5-1
J gene: TRBJ1-1
CDR3 protein: CASSSPRTGENTEAFF

V gene: TRBV27
J gene: TRBJ2-7
CDR3 protein: CASSLYKYSYEQYF

V gene: TRBV23-1
J gene: TRBJ2-3
CDR3 protein: CANSTVTSTDTQYF

V gene: TRBV7-6
J gene: TRBJ2-7
CDR3 protein: CASSLGGSGYEQYF

V gene: TRBV12-3/TRBV12-4
J gene: TRBJ1-2
CDR3 protein: CASSLYERQGLYYGYTF

V gene: TRBV7-2
J gene: TRBJ2-3
CDR3 protein: CASSLGGLAGLTYDSDTQYF

V gene: TRBV15
J gene: TRBJ2-5
CDR3 protein: CATSRVRVSETQYF

V gene: TRBV12-3/TRBV12-4
J gene: TRBJ1-2
CDR3 protein: CASSFGTGSHYGYTF

V gene: TRBV11-2
J gene: TRBJ2-5
CDR3 protein: CASRGSSGPPQETQYF

V gene: TRBV4-2
J gene: TRBJ1-1
CDR3 protein: CASSQVYRGGNTEAFF

V gene: TRBV7-8
J gene: TRBJ2-3
CDR3 protein: CASSLLGGDTQYF

V gene: TRBV20-1
J gene: TRBJ2-1
CDR3 protein: CSASIQGGSYNEQFF

V gene: TRBV20-1
J gene: TRBJ2-2
CDR3 protein: CSARDFTNTGELFF

V gene: TRBV7-9
J gene: TRBJ1-1
CDR3 protein: CASSLEEVRAFF

V gene: TRBV28
J gene: TRBJ2-1
CDR3 protein: CASSFPSIYSYNEQFF

V gene: TRBV11-2
J gene: TRBJ1-6
CDR3 protein: CASSFTRSPLHF

V gene: TRBV7-2
J gene: TRBJ2-7
CDR3 protein: CASSLSAGPPVYEQYF

V gene: TRBV27
J gene: TRBJ1-5
CDR3 protein: CASSPQGGNQPQHF

V gene: TRBV7-9
J gene: TRBJ2-7
CDR3 protein: CASSFGPSYEQYF